This entry features one T cell receptor beta chain sequence. Its antigen is not known. The CDR3 loop spans 16 amino acids. Between the trimmed V and J ends, which lost 1 base and 7 bases, there was a span of 17 bases. Germline CDR1 reads SGHVS; CDR2 reads FQNEAQ. Production of TCR cDNA was by 5'RACE template switching, which also added a universal primer site and UMIs. TCRdb itself ran the 5' RACE reads through MiXCR, one entry per CDR3 protein. Found here are about 630,000 distinct CDR3 sequences, approximately 13% of them singletons; the top ten hold about 15%. This entry comes from a study of T cells after yellow fever vaccination. Study conclusions and caveats: The booster response re-showed most primary clones: around 95% CD4, 88% CD8. Across the CD4 and CD8 compartments, a small share of clonotypes was present in both.

The receptor was derived from a man aged 25 to 40 who received the YFV17D yellow fever vaccine. The gene calls are TRBV7-8 and TRBJ1-5; a weak D match, TRBD1 (6 bases). The sample here was PBMCs, taken on the day of the yellow fever booster vaccination. The CDR3 loop is CASSLEGLGARQPQHF. In DNA, the CDR3 is TGTGCCAGCAGCTTAGAAGGTCTGGGGGCGCGGCAGCCCCAGCATTTT.